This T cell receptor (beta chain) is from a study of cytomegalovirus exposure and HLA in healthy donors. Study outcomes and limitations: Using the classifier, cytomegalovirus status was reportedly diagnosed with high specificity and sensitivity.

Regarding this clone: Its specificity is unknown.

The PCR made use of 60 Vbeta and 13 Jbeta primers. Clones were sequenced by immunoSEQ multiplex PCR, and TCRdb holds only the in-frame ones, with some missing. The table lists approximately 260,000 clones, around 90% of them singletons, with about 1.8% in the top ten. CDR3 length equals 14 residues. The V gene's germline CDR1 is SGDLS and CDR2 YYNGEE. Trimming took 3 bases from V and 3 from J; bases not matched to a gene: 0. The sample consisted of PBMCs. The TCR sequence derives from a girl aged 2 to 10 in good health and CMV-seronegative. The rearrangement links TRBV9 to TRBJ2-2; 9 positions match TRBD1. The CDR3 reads CASSGTGDTGELFF. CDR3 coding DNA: TGTGCCAGCAGCGGGACAGGGGACACCGGGGAGCTGTTTTTT.